Here is one TCR beta chain with its context. J gave up 5 bases and V 5 bases, and 9 bases lay outside the gene matches. The germline V gene has CDR1 MNHEY and CDR2 SVGEGT. The CDR3 totals 15 residues. This sample was included in a study of control samples from healthy donors and cancer patients. The protocol was immunoSEQ multiplex PCR, while the TCRdb copy is restricted to in-frame clones and leaves out a portion. The sample lists under 450,000 clones; more than 80% were seen once. The clonotype comes from a man aged 40-50 years with head and neck cancer. Material for sequencing was PBMCs. The chain employs TRBV6-2 or TRBV6-3 and TRBJ2-1; 7 positions match TRBD2. The CDR3 bases are TGTGCCAGCAGTACCTTTTGGGGGAGGGACAATGAGCAGTTCTTC. Encoded protein: CASSTFWGRDNEQFF.